This entry describes one T cell receptor (beta chain). The target antigen is unknown. Amplified regions were TCR beta CDR3 sequences from RNA transcripts. TCR CDR3 underwent first-round RT-PCR with the HTBI primer set. TCRdb passed the multiplex PCR reads through MiXCR, listing each CDR3 protein once. The sample includes roughly 360,000 distinct CDR3 sequences, approximately 12% seen only once; the top ten take less than 25%. This entry comes from a study of T cells in Graves' hyperthyroidism and ophthalmopathy. Across the study: At the time of initial diagnosis and before any treatment, peripheral blood was collected.

CDR3 length: 14 residues. Germline loops: CDR1 MGHRA, CDR2 YSYEKL. V gave up 0 bases and J gave up 3 bases, with 9 bases separating them. General study results and limits: Ophthalmopathy was identified by the model a median roughly six months ahead of onset. Most clonotypes expanded in the thyroid (above 0.001) were also present in blood.

Patients between 18 and 65 years old had hyperthyroidism, newly diagnosed and lasting under 2 months. The rearrangement joins TRBV4-1 to TRBJ2-7; either TRBD1 or TRBD2 may supply D (5 bases each). The sequencing sample was made of blood. The receptor's source is a man aged 25 to 45 with Graves' hyperthyroidism that later progressed to Graves' ophthalmopathy. The CDR3 protein is CASSQDGGYYEQYF. CDR3 DNA: TGCGCCAGCAGCCAAGATGGGGGTTACTACGAGCAGTACTTC.